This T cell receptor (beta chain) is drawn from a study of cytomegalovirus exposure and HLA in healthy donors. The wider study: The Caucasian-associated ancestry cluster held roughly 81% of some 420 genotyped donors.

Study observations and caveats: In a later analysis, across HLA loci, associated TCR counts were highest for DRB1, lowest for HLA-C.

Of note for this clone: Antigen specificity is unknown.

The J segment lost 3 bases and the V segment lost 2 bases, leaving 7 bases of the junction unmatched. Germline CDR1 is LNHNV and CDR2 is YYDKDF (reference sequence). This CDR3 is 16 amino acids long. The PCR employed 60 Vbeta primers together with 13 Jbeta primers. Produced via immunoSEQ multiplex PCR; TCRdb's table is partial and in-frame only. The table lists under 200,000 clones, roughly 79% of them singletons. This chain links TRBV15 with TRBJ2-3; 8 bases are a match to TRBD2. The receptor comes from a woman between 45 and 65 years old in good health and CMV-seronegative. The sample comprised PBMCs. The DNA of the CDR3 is TGTGCCACCAGCAGACGGGGGGGGGTGGGTACAGATACGCAGTATTTT. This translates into CATSRRGGVGTDTQYF.